This T cell receptor beta chain derives from a study of blood T cell repertoires in COVID-19. Study-level information: Both acute and convalescent COVID-19 samples were obtained from the United States, Italy and Spain.

Per the original data handling: Estimation of nucleated cell counts was performed using reference gene primer amplification. TCRdb keeps only in-frame clones here, not all; method: immunoSEQ multiplex PCR. The D gene and trimming were derived from the DNA, and the V and J assignments and clone size from that table. The data contain 200,000 to 250,000 clones, about 91% of them singletons. Everyone who took part was roughly 18 to 89 years old, and they came from over 20 US areas. This CDR3 has 15 residues. Germline values: CDR1 WSHSY, CDR2 SAAADI. The trim removed 6 bases at V and 2 bases at J, leaving 5 bases unmatched.

The genes are TRBV10-2 and TRBJ2-1; 9 nucleotides line up with TRBD2. The TCR was taken from a woman in her forties or fifties with acute COVID-19. Sample: PBMCs or T cells enriched from blood (not recorded which). The DNA of the CDR3 is TGCGCCAGCAGACCCGGACTAGCGACCTACAATGAGCAGTTCTTC. Translation: CASRPGLATYNEQFF.